The source of this T cell receptor beta chain is a study of shared clonotypes between healthy human individuals. A split of CD4+ cells into CD45RA+ naive and CD45RA-negative memory subsets was performed. Points on this clone: This CDR3 is also generated by other DNA sequences in the sample.

The germline V gene has CDR1 LNHDA and CDR2 SQIVND (reference sequence). With 1 base removed from V and 8 bases from J, the gap between germline ends came to 5 bases. This CDR3 contains 12 residues. Sequenced by immunoSEQ multiplex PCR; TCRdb stores in-frame clones only, minus some. The table shows 1.5 million to 1.9 million clones, with around 98% occurring only once. Sequencing input: naive CD4+ T cells sorted from blood. The subset denotes: CD45RA+ positively selected. The receptor's source is a man aged 25-45 years in good health. The V call is TRBV19, the J call TRBJ2-2; D gene uncertain. The CDR3: CASSIGTGELFF. CDR3 bases: TGTGCCAGTAGTATAGGAACAGGGGAGCTGTTTTTT. Using reference TRBV19 and TRBJ2-2 for the parts outside the CDR3, the full variable domain is DGGITQSPKYLFRKEGQNVTLSCEQNLNHDAMYWYRQDPGQGLRLIYYSQIVNDFQKGDIAEGYSVSREKKESFPLTVTSAQKNPTAFYLCASSIGTGELFFGEGSRLTVL.